This T cell receptor (beta chain) is drawn from a study of cytomegalovirus exposure and HLA in healthy donors. Whole-study findings and limits: It was reported in a later analysis that an Asian-associated ancestry cluster showed fewer N-insertions than the 666-donor mean.

60 Vbeta and 13 Jbeta primers were used in PCR. Method: immunoSEQ multiplex PCR; TCRdb's copy keeps in-frame clones and lacks some. The sample lists 150,000 to 160,000 clones; approximately 72% were seen once. As regards this clone: Its antigen is still unknown.

When sampled, the donors appeared nominally healthy, though they likely had unrecorded immune exposures. The CDR3 is made up of 15 amino acids. V gave up 4 bases and J gave up 2 bases; unmatched junction bases: 6. CDR1 is SQVTM, CDR2 ANQGSEA, per germline. The sequencing sample was made of PBMCs. The sequence was collected from a man between 18 and 29 years old in good health and CMV-seronegative. The chain carries TRBV29-1 and TRBJ2-3; 10 bases agree with TRBD2. The CDR3, as DNA: TGCAGCGTTGGAAAAGCGGGGGGGTCCACAGATACGCAGTATTTT. This gives the protein CSVGKAGGSTDTQYF.